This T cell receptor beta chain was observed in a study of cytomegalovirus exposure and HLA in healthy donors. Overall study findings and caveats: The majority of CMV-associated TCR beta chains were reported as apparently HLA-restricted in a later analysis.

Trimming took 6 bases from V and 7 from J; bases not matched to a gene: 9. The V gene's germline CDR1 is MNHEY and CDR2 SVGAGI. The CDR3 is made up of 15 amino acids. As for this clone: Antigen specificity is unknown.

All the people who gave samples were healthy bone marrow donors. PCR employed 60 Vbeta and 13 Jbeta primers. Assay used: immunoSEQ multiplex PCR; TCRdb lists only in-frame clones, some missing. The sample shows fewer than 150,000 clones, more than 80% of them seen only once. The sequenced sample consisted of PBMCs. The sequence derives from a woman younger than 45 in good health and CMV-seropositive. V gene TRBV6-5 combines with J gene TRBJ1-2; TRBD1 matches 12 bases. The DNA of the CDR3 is TGTGCCAGCAGCTCACCGGGACAGGGGGCCGGTGGCTACACCTTC. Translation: CASSSPGQGAGGYTF.